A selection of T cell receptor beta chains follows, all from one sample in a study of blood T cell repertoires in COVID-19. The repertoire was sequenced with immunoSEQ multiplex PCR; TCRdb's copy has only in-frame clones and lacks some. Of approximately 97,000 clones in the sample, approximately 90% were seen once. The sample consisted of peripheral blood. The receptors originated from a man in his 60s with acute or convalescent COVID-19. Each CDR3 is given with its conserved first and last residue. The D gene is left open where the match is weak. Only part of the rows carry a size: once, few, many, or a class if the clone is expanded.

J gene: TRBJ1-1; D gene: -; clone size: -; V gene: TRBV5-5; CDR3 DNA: TGTGCCAGCAGCTGGAGTGGTACCACTGAAGCTTTCTTT; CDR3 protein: CASSWSGTTEAFF
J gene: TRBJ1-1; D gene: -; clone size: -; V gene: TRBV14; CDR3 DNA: TGTGCCAGCACGCGACAGATTAATACTGAAGCTTTCTTT; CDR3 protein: CASTRQINTEAFF
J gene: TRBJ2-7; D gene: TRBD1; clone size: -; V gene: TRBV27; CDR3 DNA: TGTGCCAGCAGTTCCCCCGGGACAGGGGCCTATGAGCAGTACTTC; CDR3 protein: CASSSPGTGAYEQYF
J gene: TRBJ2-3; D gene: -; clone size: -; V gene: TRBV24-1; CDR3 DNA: TGTGCCACCGCCGGAGGCCTTAACACAGATACGCAGTATTTT; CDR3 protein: CATAGGLNTDTQYF
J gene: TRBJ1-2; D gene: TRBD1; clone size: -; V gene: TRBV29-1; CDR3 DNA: TGCAGCGTTGAGAACAGGGGATCCTATGGCTACACCTTC; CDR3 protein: CSVENRGSYGYTF
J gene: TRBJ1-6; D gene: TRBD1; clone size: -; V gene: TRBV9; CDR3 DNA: TGTGCCAGCAGCGTAGTGGGACAGGGGGAATCACCCCTCCACTTT; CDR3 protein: CASSVVGQGESPLHF
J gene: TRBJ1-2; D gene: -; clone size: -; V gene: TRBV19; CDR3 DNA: TGTGCCAGTAGTCCCGAAAAGGGGCCTAACTATGGCTACACCTTC; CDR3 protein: CASSPEKGPNYGYTF
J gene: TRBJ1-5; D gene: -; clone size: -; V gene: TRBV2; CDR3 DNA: TGTGCCAGCAGTGCTTTAGAACGACAGATCTATAGCAATCAGCCCCAGCATTTT; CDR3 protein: CASSALERQIYSNQPQHF
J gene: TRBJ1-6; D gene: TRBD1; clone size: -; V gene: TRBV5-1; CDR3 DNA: TGCGCCAGCAGCTTGGAGGGAACAGGGGCACGCTCACCCCTCCACTTT; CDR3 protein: CASSLEGTGARSPLHF
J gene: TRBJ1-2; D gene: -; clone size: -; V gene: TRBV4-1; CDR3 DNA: TGCGCCAGCAGCCTGGAGGGTTTCTATGGCTACACCTTC; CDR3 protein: CASSLEGFYGYTF
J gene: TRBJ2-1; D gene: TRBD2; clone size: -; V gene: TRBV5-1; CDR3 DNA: TGCGCCAGCAGCAGAAGACTAGCGGGGGGGCAGTATGAGCAGTTCTTC; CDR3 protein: CASSRRLAGGQYEQFF
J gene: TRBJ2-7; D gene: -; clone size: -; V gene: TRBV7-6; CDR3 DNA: TGTGCCAGCAGCTTAGAGCCAGCGTCCCTCGAGCAGTACTTC; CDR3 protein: CASSLEPASLEQYF
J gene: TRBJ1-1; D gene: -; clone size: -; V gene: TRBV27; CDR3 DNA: TGTGCCAGCAGAGACAAGATGAAGAACACTGAAGCTTTCTTT; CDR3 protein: CASRDKMKNTEAFF
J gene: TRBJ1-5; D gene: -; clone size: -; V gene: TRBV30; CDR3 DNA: TGTGCCTGGAGCCAACAAGGGGATCAGCCCCAGCATTTT; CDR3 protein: CAWSQQGDQPQHF
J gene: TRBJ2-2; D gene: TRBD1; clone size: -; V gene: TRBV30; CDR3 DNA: TGTGCCTGGAGTGTCCGGACAGGGACGAACACCGGGGAGCTGTTTTTT; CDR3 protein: CAWSVRTGTNTGELFF
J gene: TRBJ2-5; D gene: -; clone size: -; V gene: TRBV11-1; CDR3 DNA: TGTGCCAGCAGCACGGAGTTGGAGACCCAGTACTTC; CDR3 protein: CASSTELETQYF
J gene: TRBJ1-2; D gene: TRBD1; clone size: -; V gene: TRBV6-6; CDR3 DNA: TGTGCCAGCAGCCCCGGACAGGTCTATGGCTACACCTTC; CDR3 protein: CASSPGQVYGYTF
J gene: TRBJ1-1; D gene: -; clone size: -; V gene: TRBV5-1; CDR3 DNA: TGCGCCAGCAGCTCTCAGGAGAACACTGAAGCTTTCTTT; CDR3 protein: CASSSQENTEAFF
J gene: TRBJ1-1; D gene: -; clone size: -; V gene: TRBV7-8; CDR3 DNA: TGTGCCAGCAGCCGAGCAACCGGGGACACTGAAGCTTTCTTT; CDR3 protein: CASSRATGDTEAFF
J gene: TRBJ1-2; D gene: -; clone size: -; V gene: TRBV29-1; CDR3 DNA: -; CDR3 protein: CSVGPGTGGLRTTF
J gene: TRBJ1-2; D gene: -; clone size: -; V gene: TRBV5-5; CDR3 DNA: TGTGCCAGCAGCTTGAGGGGACAAAGGTCGGATGGCTACACCTTC; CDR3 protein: CASSLRGQRSDGYTF
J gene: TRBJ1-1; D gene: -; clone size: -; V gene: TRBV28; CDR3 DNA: TGTGCCAGCAGTTTAATGTATGAAGCTTTCTTT; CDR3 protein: CASSLMYEAFF
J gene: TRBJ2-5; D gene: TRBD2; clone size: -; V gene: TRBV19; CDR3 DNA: TGTGCCAGTAGTATAAGGCTAGCGGGGGAGACCCAGTACTTC; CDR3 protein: CASSIRLAGETQYF
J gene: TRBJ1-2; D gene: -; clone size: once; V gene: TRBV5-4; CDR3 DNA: TGTGCCAGCAGCTTTCGCGAGTCTAACTATGGCTACACCTTC; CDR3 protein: CASSFRESNYGYTF
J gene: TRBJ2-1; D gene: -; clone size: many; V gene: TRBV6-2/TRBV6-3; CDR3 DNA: TGTGCCAGCAGTACCGACAGTAGCTCCTACAATGAGCAGTTCTTC; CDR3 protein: CASSTDSSSYNEQFF
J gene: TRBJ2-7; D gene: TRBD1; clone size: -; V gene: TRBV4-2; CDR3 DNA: TGTGCCAGCGGACCGGGACAGGGTAGGTACGAGCAGTACTTC; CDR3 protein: CASGPGQGRYEQYF
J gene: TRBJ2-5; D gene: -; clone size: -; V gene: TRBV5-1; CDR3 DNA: TGCGCCAGCAGCTTTGGCAGGGGAAGCGAGACCCAGTACTTC; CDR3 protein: CASSFGRGSETQYF
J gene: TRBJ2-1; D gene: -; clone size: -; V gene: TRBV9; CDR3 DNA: TGTGCCAGCAGCGCTACAGGGGAGCAGTTCTTC; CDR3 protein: CASSATGEQFF
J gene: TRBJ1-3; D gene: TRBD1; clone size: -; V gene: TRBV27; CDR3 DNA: TGTGCCAGCAGCGGGACAGCTGGAAACACCATATATTTT; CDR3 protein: CASSGTAGNTIYF
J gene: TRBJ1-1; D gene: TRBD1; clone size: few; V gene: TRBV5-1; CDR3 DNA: TGCGCCAGCAGCTTGGACAGGGGCACAGTCGGAATCACTGAAGCTTTCTTT; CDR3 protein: CASSLDRGTVGITEAFF
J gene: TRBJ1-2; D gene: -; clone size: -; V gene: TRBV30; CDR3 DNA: TGTGCCTGGATCAACCCCGTAGACTTCTACTATGGCTACACCTTC; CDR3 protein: CAWINPVDFYYGYTF
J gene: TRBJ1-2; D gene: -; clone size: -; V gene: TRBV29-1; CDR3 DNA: TGCAGCGTTGGAGATACAGGGTATGGCTACACCTTC; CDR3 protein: CSVGDTGYGYTF
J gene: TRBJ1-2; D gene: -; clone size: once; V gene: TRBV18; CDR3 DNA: TGTGCCAGCTCACAGAGCGGACAGTGGGACTATGGCTACACCTTC; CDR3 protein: CASSQSGQWDYGYTF
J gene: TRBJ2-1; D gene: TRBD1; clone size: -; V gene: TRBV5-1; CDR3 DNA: TGCGCCAGCAGCTTGGGTACAGGGGGCTACAATGAGCAGTTCTTC; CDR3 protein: CASSLGTGGYNEQFF
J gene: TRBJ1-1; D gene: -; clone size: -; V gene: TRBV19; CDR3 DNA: TGTGCCAGTAATAGACCTACAGGGTGGGAGAGCACTGAAGCTTTCTTT; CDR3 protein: CASNRPTGWESTEAFF
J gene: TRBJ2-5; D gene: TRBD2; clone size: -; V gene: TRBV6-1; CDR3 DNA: TGTGCCAGCAGTGGCGCTAGGACTAGCCTACAAGAGACCCAGTACTTC; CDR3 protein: CASSGARTSLQETQYF
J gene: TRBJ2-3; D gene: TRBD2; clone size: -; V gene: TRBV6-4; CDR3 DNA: TGTGCCAGCAGTGTTTCTAGCGGGGCGGCAGATACGCAGTATTTT; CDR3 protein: CASSVSSGAADTQYF
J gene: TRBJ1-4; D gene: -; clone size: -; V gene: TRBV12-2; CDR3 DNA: TGTGCAAGTCGCTTAGGGTCAGCAACTAATGAAAAACTGTTTTTT; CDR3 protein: CASRLGSATNEKLFF
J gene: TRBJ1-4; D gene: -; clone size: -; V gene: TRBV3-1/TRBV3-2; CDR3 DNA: TGTGCCAGCAGCCAAGATCTAGGACAACCATTTCAAAAACTGTTTTTT; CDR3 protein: CASSQDLGQPFQKLFF
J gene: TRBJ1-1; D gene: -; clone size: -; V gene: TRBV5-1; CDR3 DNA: TGCGCCAGCAGCGGGAGGGGCGCAGGTAACACTGAAGCTTTCTTT; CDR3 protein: CASSGRGAGNTEAFF
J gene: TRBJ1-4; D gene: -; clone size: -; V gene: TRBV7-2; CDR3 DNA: TGTGCCAGCAGCCGCGACAGAATCAATGAAAAACTGTTTTTT; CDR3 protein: CASSRDRINEKLFF
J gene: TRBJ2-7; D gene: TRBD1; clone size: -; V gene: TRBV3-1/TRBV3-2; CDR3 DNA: TGTGCCAGCAGCCAAGTTCAGGGGGACAGCCATCTGTACTTC; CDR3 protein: CASSQVQGDSHLYF
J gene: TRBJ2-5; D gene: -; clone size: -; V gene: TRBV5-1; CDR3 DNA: TGCGCCAGCAGGTCTGAGTACCAAGAGACCCAGTACTTC; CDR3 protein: CASRSEYQETQYF
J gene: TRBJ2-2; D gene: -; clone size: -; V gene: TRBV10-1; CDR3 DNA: TGCGCCAGCAGTGCAAGCATTTCCGGGGAGCTGTTTTTT; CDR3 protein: CASSASISGELFF
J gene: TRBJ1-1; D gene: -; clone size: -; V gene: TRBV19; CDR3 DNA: TGTGCCAGTAGTTTTGGGACTTACGTCCGCGGGACTGAAGCTTTCTTT; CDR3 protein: CASSFGTYVRGTEAFF
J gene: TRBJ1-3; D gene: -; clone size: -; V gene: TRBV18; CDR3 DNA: TGTGCCAGCTCAACAACAGGGTTCGGAAACACCATATATTTT; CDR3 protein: CASSTTGFGNTIYF
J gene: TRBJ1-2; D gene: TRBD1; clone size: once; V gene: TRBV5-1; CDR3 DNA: TGCGCCAGCAGCCGGGACAGGGGAGGACTTAATGGCTACACCTTC; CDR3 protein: CASSRDRGGLNGYTF